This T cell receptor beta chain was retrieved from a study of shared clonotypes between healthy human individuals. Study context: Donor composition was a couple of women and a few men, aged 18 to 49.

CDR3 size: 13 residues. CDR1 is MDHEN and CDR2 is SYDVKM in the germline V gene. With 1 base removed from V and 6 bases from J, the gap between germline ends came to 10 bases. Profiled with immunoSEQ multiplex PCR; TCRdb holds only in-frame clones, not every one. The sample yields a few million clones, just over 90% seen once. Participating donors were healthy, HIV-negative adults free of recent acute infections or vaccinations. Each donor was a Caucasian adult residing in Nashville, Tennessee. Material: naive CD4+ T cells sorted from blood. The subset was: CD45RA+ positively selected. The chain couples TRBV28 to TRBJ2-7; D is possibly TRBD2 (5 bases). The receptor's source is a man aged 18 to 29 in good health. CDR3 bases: TGTGCCAGCAGTTTATTAAGAGGGTCCGAGCAGTACTTC. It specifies CASSLLRGSEQYF.